A single sample gave rise to the 13 T cell receptor beta chains below, sequenced in a study of preoperative IRX-2 immunotherapy in early breast cancer. Treatment in this sample: preoperative locoregional IRX-2 cytokine immunotherapy. Method: immunoSEQ multiplex PCR; TCRdb's copy keeps in-frame clones and lacks some. The sample lists roughly 99,000 clones, 70% to 90% seen once, with roughly 1.9% in the top ten. The starting material was tumor tissue, obtained after IRX-2 immunotherapy. These receptors were obtained from a human donor with breast cancer.

This chain links TRBV5-1 with TRBJ2-1; possible D gene TRBD1, 6 bases. The CDR3 extends over 15 amino acids. Trimming took 1 base from V and 0 from J, leaving 8 bases between them. Germline V CDR1 and CDR2: SGHRS, YFSETQ. CDR3 nucleotide sequence: TGCGCCAGCAGCTTGCAAGGGGGCTCCTACAATGAGCAGTTCTTC. Its protein product is CASSLQGGSYNEQFF.

The chain combines TRBV11-3 with TRBJ2-7, with 9 bases fitting TRBD1. Unmatched junction bases numbered 7, after V lost 6 bases and J lost 4 bases. Germline-derived CDR1 and CDR2 are SGHNT and YENEEA. The CDR3 has 14 amino acids. CDR3: CASRGQGGKYEQYF. The DNA of the CDR3 is TGTGCCAGCAGGGGACAGGGTGGGAAATACGAGCAGTACTTC.

The chain links TRBV6-8 to TRBJ1-2; tentatively, D is TRBD1 (5 bases). V dropped 10 bases and J dropped 3 bases, with 15 bases sitting between them. This CDR3 is 13 amino acids long. Per germline, CDR1 MNHGY and CDR2 SAAAGT. CDR3 sequence reads: CATKLDSYYGYTF. DNA of the CDR3: TGTGCCACTAAACTAGACAGCTACTATGGCTACACCTTC.

This clone was seen a handful of times. The genes are TRBV7-8 and TRBJ1-6, with 7 positions matching TRBD1. CDR1 is SGHVS, CDR2 FQNEAQ, per germline. V trimming: 5 bases; J trimming: 8 bases; junction bases outside the gene matches: 6. The CDR3 totals 14 residues. CDR3 protein: CASSETGWDSPLHF. For the CDR3, the DNA is TGTGCCAGCAGCGAGACAGGGTGGGATTCACCCCTCCACTTT. The variable domain in full, with the rest retrieved from reference TRBV7-8 and TRBJ1-6, is GAGVSQSPRYKVAKRGQDVALRCDPISGHVSLFWYQQALGQGPEFLTYFQNEAQLDKSGLPSDRFFAERPEGSVSTLKIQRTQQEDSAVYLCASSETGWDSPLHFGNGTRLTVT.

This clone has a handful of counts. The J gene is TRBJ1-6, the V gene TRBV5-1; D is perhaps TRBD1 (5 bases). The CDR3 spans 14 residues. V lost 0 bases and J 5 bases, leaving 6 bases between the germline ends. The V gene's germline CDR1 is SGHRS and CDR2 YFSETQ. CDR3 nucleotide sequence: TGCGCCAGCAGCTTGGGACAGAATAATTCACCCCTCCACTTT. Its translation is CASSLGQNNSPLHF.

This sequence joins TRBV12-5 and TRBJ2-1, with TRBD1 matching 11 bases. Germline V gene lookup returns CDR1 LGHNT and CDR2 FRNRAP. This CDR3 contains 18 residues. J was trimmed by 3 bases and V by 0 bases; bases with no gene match: 7. As DNA, the CDR3 is TGTGCTAGTGGTTTGGTAGTGGACAGGGGGCTTCGCTACAATGAGCAGTTCTTC. The encoded protein is CASGLVVDRGLRYNEQFF.

This chain uses TRBV18 with TRBJ1-5; no clear D. In germline, CDR1 is KGHSH, CDR2 LQKENI. The V gene lost 3 bases and the J gene lost 3 bases, with 18 bases spanning the gap. The CDR3 contains 17 residues. The CDR3 loop is CASSPMVGALSNQPQHF. Written as DNA, the CDR3 is TGTGCCAGCTCACCGATGGTGGGAGCACTATCCAATCAGCCCCAGCATTTT.

The V call is TRBV19, the J call TRBJ1-5, with D possibly TRBD1 on 5 matching bases. The CDR3 is made up of 14 amino acids. CDR1 and CDR2 (germline): LNHDA, SQIVND (reference sequence). The V end lost 6 bases, the J end lost 10 bases, and 19 bases lay between the germline ends. CDR3 protein: CASSDFGTDKPQHF. As DNA, the CDR3 is TGTGCCAGTAGCGACTTTGGGACGGATAAACCCCAGCATTTT.

The chain links TRBV18 to TRBJ2-7, with 10 bases that match TRBD1. V dropped 4 bases and J dropped 7; count of bases not matched to a gene: 10. Germline CDR1 is KGHSH and CDR2 is LQKENI. The CDR3 totals 15 residues. The CDR3 DNA is TGTGCCAGCTCACGCGGACAGGGGGTCCCGGGAGAGCAGTACTTC. Its protein product is CASSRGQGVPGEQYF.

In its sample, this clone was seen a few times. This chain connects TRBV14 to TRBJ2-7; 10 bases agree with TRBD1. CDR1 is SGHDN, CDR2 FVKESK, per germline. The CDR3 length is 12 residues. With 8 bases clipped from V and 6 bases from J, the junction kept 4 bases outside the gene matches. The CDR3, as DNA: TGTGCCAGCCGGGACAGGGGTTTCGAGCAGTACTTC. This sequence encodes CASRDRGFEQYF.

The rearrangement joins TRBV19 to TRBJ1-4, with D possibly being TRBD1 (5 bases). Per germline, CDR1 LNHDA and CDR2 SQIVND (reference sequence). Trimming shortened V by 1 base and J by 8 bases, and 14 bases separated the two germline ends. The CDR3 spans 15 residues. The CDR3 is CASSIAGAPSEKLFF. The CDR3 DNA reads as TGTGCCAGTAGTATAGCCGGGGCACCAAGCGAAAAACTGTTTTTT.

This clone has more than one count but fewer than ten. Other DNA sequences of this sample code for an identical CDR3. The chain recombines TRBV15 with TRBJ2-5; no definite D call. The CDR3 extends over 14 amino acids. V lost 2 bases and J lost 4, with 11 bases in between. The germline gives CDR1 LNHNV, CDR2 YYDKDF (reference sequence). Written as DNA, the CDR3 is TGTGCCACCAGCAGACCCGGGCCCCGAGAGACCCAGTACTTC. Translation: CATSRPGPRETQYF.

This chain links TRBV1 with TRBJ1-1. TRBV1 is described as a pseudogene. This CDR3 has 13 amino acids. The CDR3 sequence is CASSQQWGAEAFF. The CDR3 DNA reads TGCGCCAGCAGCCAGCAGTGGGGGGCGGAGGCTTTCTTT.